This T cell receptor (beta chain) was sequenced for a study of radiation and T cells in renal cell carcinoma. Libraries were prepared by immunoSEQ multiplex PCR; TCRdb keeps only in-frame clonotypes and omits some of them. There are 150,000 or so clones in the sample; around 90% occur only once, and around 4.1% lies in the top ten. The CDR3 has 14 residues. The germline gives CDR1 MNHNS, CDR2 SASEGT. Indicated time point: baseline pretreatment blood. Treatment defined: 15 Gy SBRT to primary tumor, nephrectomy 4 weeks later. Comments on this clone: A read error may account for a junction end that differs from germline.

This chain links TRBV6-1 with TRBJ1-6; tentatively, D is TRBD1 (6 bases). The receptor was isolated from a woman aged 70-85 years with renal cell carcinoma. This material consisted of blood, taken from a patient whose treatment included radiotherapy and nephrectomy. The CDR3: CTSSVHRDNSPLHF. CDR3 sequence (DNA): TGTACCAGCAGTGTCCACAGGGATAATTCACCCCTCCACTTT.